The entry that follows covers one TCR beta chain sequence. No antigen is known for it. The entry originates in a study of T cell repertoires in cytomegalovirus infection. The wider study: CMV epitopes that were recently identified and HLA-C-restricted were used alongside well-studied HLA-B-restricted ones. Shared public TCR beta signatures pointed to both CMV infection and a matching HLA type.

This CDR3 is built from 15 residues. Germline V gene data show CDR1 as ENHRY and CDR2 as SYGVKD. The V gene end was trimmed by 0 bases and the J gene end by 1 base; junction bases not matched to a gene: 2. From the reads, TCRdb called clonotypes with MiXCR, one entry per CDR3 protein. The sample carries about 830,000 distinct CDR3 sequences, approximately 30% recorded once. Study conclusions and caveats: Carriers of CMV plus the relevant HLA were identified by cumulative public TCR beta family frequency. HLA-C-restricted TCR beta clonotypes specific for CMV led the ex vivo response.

The sequence came from a human donor in good health (CMV status not recorded). Some clones in this sample may be carry-over from other donors' samples. The rearrangement uses TRBV10-3 and TRBJ1-1; 7 bases align to TRBD1. This sample comprised cultured CD8+ T cells from PBMCs, obtained from culture after CMV antigen stimulation. In nucleotides, the CDR3 is TGTGCCATCAGTGAGTCGGGACAGCCGAACACTGAAGCTTTCTTT. Translated, it gives CAISESGQPNTEAFF.